These 25 T cell receptor beta chains were all obtained from the same sample, sequenced in a study of blood T cells in healthy people across ages. The second PCR ran about 6 to 12 cycles with a sample-barcoded 5' primer and J-beta primers. TCRdb recomputed calls from the 5' RACE reads with MiXCR, one row per CDR3 protein. Of 1,500,000 or so distinct CDR3 sequences in the sample, approximately 59% were seen once. The sample taken for sequencing was blood. These receptors came from a man between 18 and 35 years old in good health.

This clonotype has a handful of counts. This sequence joins TRBV5-1 and TRBJ2-1, with 7 bases fitting TRBD2. The CDR3 loop spans 15 amino acids. Germline assignment: CDR1 SGHRS and CDR2 YFSETQ. V lost 0 bases, J lost 8 bases, and 8 bases stayed unmatched. Here the CDR3 reads CASSLALAEKDEQFF. DNA of the CDR3: TGCGCCAGCAGCTTGGCGCTAGCGGAGAAAGATGAGCAGTTCTTC.

In DNA, the CDR3 is TGTGCCAGCAGCACCACCGGGCCAAGGGCCGGGGAGCTGTTTTTT. Its translation is CASSTTGPRAGELFF. The rearrangement joins TRBV7-9 to TRBJ2-2; the D is unclear. CDR1 is SEHNR and CDR2 is FQNEAQ in the germline V gene (reference sequence). V lost 5 bases, J lost 6 bases, and 16 bases lay in between. This CDR3 comprises 15 residues.

The chain recombines TRBV10-3 with TRBJ2-1; TRBD2 matches at 13 bases. J gave up 7 bases and V 7 bases, and 10 bases lay outside the gene matches. Germline assignment: CDR1 ENHRY and CDR2 SYGVKD. This CDR3 comprises 16 residues. For the CDR3, the DNA is TGTGCCATCATTGGAGCCGGGACTAGCGGGATGAATGAGCAGTTCTTC. Encoded protein: CAIIGAGTSGMNEQFF.

This clonotype turned up a few times. The chain links TRBV29-1 to TRBJ2-7; perhaps D is TRBD1 or TRBD2 (5 bases each). Trimming took 7 bases from V and 4 from J, leaving 20 bases between them. The CDR3 totals 14 residues. Germline V gene lookup returns CDR1 SQVTM and CDR2 ANQGSEA. The CDR3 loop reads CSGVDRGIPYEQYF. CDR3 bases: TGCAGCGGGGTTGACAGAGGGATCCCTTACGAGCAGTACTTC.

The chain couples TRBV7-2 to TRBJ1-4; D is undetermined. Germline V CDR1 and CDR2: SGHTA, FQGNSA. V shed 1 base and J shed 5 bases, with 8 bases lying between them. The CDR3 totals 14 residues. CDR3: CASSLVWGNEKLFF. DNA of the CDR3: TGTGCCAGCAGCTTAGTTTGGGGAAATGAAAAACTGTTTTTT.

In DNA, the CDR3 is TGCGCCAGCAGCTTGGGGCCGGGACTAGCCACAGATACGCAGTATTTT. Amino acids: CASSLGPGLATDTQYF. The V and J genes are TRBV5-1 and TRBJ2-3, with 9 bases that match TRBD2. The CDR3 is 16 amino acids. J was trimmed by 2 bases and V by 0 bases; bases with no gene match: 4. Looked up from germline, CDR1 is SGHRS and CDR2 is YFSETQ.

In its sample, this clonotype was seen once. J is TRBJ2-1 and V is TRBV13; a possible D gene is TRBD2 (6 bases). Germline V gene lookup returns CDR1 PRHDT and CDR2 FYEKMQ (reference sequence). V was clipped by 2 bases and J by 4 bases, with 12 bases between them. This CDR3 spans 15 amino acids. CDR3 amino acids: CASSLIGLRYNEQFF. The CDR3 nucleotides read TGTGCCAGCAGCTTAATCGGACTACGATACAATGAGCAGTTCTTC.

V gene TRBV11-2 combines with J gene TRBJ2-3; D is perhaps TRBD2 (5 bases). Germline assignment: CDR1 SGHAT and CDR2 FQNNGV. Trimming stripped 1 base from V and 2 bases from J, with 10 bases between. The CDR3 totals 15 residues. The CDR3 nucleotides read TGTGCCAGCAGCTTAGGGAGCGGCCCCACAGATACGCAGTATTTT. Translated, it gives CASSLGSGPTDTQYF.

The V gene is TRBV28, the J gene TRBJ2-4; the match to TRBD1 covers 9 bases. V gave up 4 bases and J gave up 10 bases; unmatched junction bases: 8. Germline values: CDR1 MDHEN, CDR2 SYDVKM. The CDR3 consists of 14 residues. The CDR3 nucleotides are TGTGCCAGCAGTTCATCAACAGGGGGCGGGATTCAGTACTTC. Translated, it gives CASSSSTGGGIQYF. Supplemented by reference TRBV28 and TRBJ2-4, the full variable domain reads DVKVTQSSRYLVKRTGEKVFLECVQDMDHENMFWYRQDPGLGLRLIYFSYDVKMKEKGDIPEGYSVSREKKERFSLILESASTNQTSMYLCASSSSTGGGIQYFGAGTRLSVL.

This rearrangement joins TRBV7-6 to TRBJ2-5; 9 nucleotides match TRBD1. The J call may not be correct, given that the DNA end is closer to TRBJ2-7. From germline, CDR1 is SGHVS and CDR2 FNYEAQ. The length of the CDR3 is 14 residues. CDR3 DNA sequence: TGTGCCAGCACGGCCGGGACAGGGCTCCACGAGCAGTACTTC. As protein: CASTAGTGLHEQYF.

CDR3 nucleotides: TGCAGTGCTTCCTGGGACAGGGGGCGCGATGCGGAGCAGTACTTC. Protein product: CSASWDRGRDAEQYF. The rearrangement links TRBV20-1 to TRBJ2-5, with 12 bases aligning to TRBD1. The CDR3 extends over 15 amino acids. CDR1 DFQATT and CDR2 SNEGSKA come from the germline V gene (reference sequence). V shed 5 bases, J shed 11 bases, and the junction held 15 bases outside the gene matches.

This clonotype has only one observation. The chain is built from TRBV2 and TRBJ2-7; the D gene is possibly TRBD1 (5 bases). The V end was cut by 3 bases, the J end by 3 bases, with 12 bases between. CDR1 is SNHLY and CDR2 is FYNNEI in the germline V gene. CDR3 size: 14 residues. CDR3 sequence reads: CASSEFYRSYEQYF. Written as DNA, the CDR3 is TGTGCCAGCAGTGAGTTTTACAGGAGCTACGAGCAGTACTTC.

This clonotype was seen only a few times. The J gene is TRBJ2-7, the V gene TRBV6-2 or TRBV6-3; 10 nucleotides line up with TRBD1. Unmatched junction bases numbered 1, after V lost 6 bases and J lost 5 bases. Looked up from germline, CDR1 is MNHEY and CDR2 is SVGEGT. The CDR3 consists of 12 residues. The CDR3 nucleotides are TGTGCCAGCAGGACAGGGGGCGACGAGCAGTACTTC. Amino acids: CASRTGGDEQYF.

The CDR3 DNA sequence: TGTGCCAGCCGGGACAATGAAAAACTGTTTTTT. This gives the protein CASRDNEKLFF. The rearrangement joins TRBV6-7 to TRBJ1-4; TRBD1 is a possible D gene (5 bases). TRBV6-7 is known as an ORF, though its function is uncertain. The length of the CDR3 is 11 residues. The V end was cut by 8 bases, the J end by 5 bases, with 6 bases between.

This clonotype was counted a few times. This chain uses TRBV5-4 with TRBJ2-3; weak D call: TRBD2 (5 bases). CDR3 length: 14 amino acids. Germline CDR1 is SGHNT and CDR2 is YYREEE (reference sequence). Trimming removed 4 bases at V and 4 bases at J, with 13 bases between. As DNA, the CDR3 is TGTGCCAGCAGCATCGGGGTTAGGGCAGATACGCAGTATTTT. This gives the protein CASSIGVRADTQYF.

The J gene is TRBJ2-3, the V gene TRBV7-8; no clear D gene. This CDR3 is 15 amino acids long. The V end was cut by 1 base, the J end by 2 bases, with 10 bases between. Germline V gene lookup returns CDR1 SGHVS and CDR2 FQNEAQ. The CDR3 spells CASSLGPGHTDTQYF. CDR3 in DNA: TGTGCCAGCAGCTTAGGACCCGGCCACACAGATACGCAGTATTTT.

Only a few counts were recorded for this clonotype. The chain carries TRBV28 and TRBJ2-5; D unresolved. The tail of the sequence fits TRBJ2-7 better, so the J call may be wrong. Germline V gives CDR1 MDHEN, CDR2 SYDVKM. The CDR3 contains 12 residues. Written as DNA, the CDR3 is TGTGCCAGCAGTTTATTAGGGTGCGAGCAGTACTTC. Its protein is CASSLLGCEQYF.

The rearrangement uses TRBV4-1 and TRBJ2-7, with TRBD1 identical over 8 bases. The CDR3 is 15 amino acids. Germline V gives CDR1 MGHRA, CDR2 YSYEKL. V lost 4 bases, J lost 2 bases, and 7 bases stayed unmatched. The CDR3 loop is CASSRAAGGTYEQYF. The CDR3 nucleotides read TGCGCCAGCAGCCGAGCGGCAGGGGGCACCTACGAGCAGTACTTC.

This chain joins TRBV27 and TRBJ2-1; TRBD2 matches 14 bases. The trim removed 2 bases at V and 6 bases at J, leaving 3 bases unmatched. CDR1 MNHEY and CDR2 SMNVEV come from the germline V gene (reference sequence). The CDR3 sequence is 16 residues long. The CDR3 region is CASSLGTSGGINEQFF. In DNA form, the CDR3 reads TGTGCCAGCAGTTTAGGGACTAGCGGGGGAATCAATGAGCAGTTCTTC.

This chain links TRBV3-1 with TRBJ2-3; no definite D call. The V end was cut by 0 bases, the J end by 0 bases, with 7 bases between. The V gene's germline CDR1 is LGHDT and CDR2 YNNKEL (reference sequence). The CDR3 runs to 15 residues. CDR3 residues: CASSQEVASTDTQYF. CDR3 sequence (DNA): TGTGCCAGCAGCCAAGAGGTTGCGAGCACAGATACGCAGTATTTT.

Concerning this clonotype: One junction end does not reproduce the germline sequence, and a read error may be involved. The chain joins TRBV25-1 to TRBJ1-2; D is uncertain. The CDR3 is made up of 13 amino acids. Per germline, CDR1 MGHDK and CDR2 SYGVNS. The CDR3 sequence is CASSPLARDGCTF. The DNA of the CDR3 is TGTGCCAGCAGTCCCTTGGCGAGGGATGGCTGCACCTTC.

In this sample, this clonotype turned up once. The V gene is TRBV15, the J gene TRBJ2-6; no firm D call. The CDR3 has 13 residues. From germline, CDR1 is LNHNV and CDR2 YYDKDF (reference sequence). Trimming stripped 7 bases from V and 1 base from J, with 5 bases between. The CDR3 reads CATIQSGANVLTF. The CDR3, as DNA: TGTGCCACCATACAATCTGGGGCCAACGTCCTGACTTTC.

The rearrangement links TRBV15 to TRBJ2-1, with a weak D call TRBD1 (5 bases). V was trimmed by 4 bases and J by 4 bases, leaving 8 bases between them. The CDR3 covers 13 residues. Germline V gene sequence: CDR1 LNHNV, CDR2 YYDKDF (reference sequence). CDR3 protein: CATSNQGYNEQFF. Here the CDR3 DNA reads TGTGCCACCAGCAACCAGGGTTACAATGAGCAGTTCTTC.

This clonotype was seen ten or more times. This chain links TRBV10-3 with TRBJ1-1, with 7 positions matching TRBD1. The CDR3 has 16 residues. CDR1 and CDR2 from the germline V gene are ENHRY and SYGVKD. The J segment lost 3 bases and the V segment lost 3 bases, leaving 10 bases of the junction unmatched. This chain's CDR3 is CAISDSVDRVYTEAFF. The CDR3 nucleotides read TGTGCCATCAGTGATTCGGTCGACAGGGTTTACACTGAAGCTTTCTTT.

This sequence joins TRBV20-1 and TRBJ2-7; 7 nucleotides agree with TRBD2. The V gene's germline CDR1 is DFQATT and CDR2 SNEGSKA (reference sequence). This CDR3 is 16 amino acids long. Trimming removed 1 base from V and 3 bases from J; junction bases left unmatched: 12. For the CDR3, the DNA is TGCAGTGCTAGAGTCGAAGCTAGCGGCACCCGCTACGAGCAGTACTTC. This gives the protein CSARVEASGTRYEQYF.